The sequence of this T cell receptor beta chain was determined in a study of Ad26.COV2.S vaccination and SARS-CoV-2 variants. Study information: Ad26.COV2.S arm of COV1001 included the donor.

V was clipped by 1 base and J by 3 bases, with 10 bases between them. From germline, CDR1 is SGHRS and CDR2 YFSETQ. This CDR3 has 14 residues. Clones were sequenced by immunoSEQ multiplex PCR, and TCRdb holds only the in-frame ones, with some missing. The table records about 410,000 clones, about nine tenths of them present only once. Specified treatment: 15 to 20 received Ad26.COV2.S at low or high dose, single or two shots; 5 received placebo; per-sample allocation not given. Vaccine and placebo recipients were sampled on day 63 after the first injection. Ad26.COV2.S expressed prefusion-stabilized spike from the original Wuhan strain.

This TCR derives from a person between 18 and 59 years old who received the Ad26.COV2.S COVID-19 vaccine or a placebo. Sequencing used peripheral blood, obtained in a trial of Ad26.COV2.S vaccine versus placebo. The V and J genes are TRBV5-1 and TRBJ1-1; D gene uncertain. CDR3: CASSLNSFYTEAFF. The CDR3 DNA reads TGCGCCAGCAGCTTGAACAGTTTTTACACTGAAGCTTTCTTT.